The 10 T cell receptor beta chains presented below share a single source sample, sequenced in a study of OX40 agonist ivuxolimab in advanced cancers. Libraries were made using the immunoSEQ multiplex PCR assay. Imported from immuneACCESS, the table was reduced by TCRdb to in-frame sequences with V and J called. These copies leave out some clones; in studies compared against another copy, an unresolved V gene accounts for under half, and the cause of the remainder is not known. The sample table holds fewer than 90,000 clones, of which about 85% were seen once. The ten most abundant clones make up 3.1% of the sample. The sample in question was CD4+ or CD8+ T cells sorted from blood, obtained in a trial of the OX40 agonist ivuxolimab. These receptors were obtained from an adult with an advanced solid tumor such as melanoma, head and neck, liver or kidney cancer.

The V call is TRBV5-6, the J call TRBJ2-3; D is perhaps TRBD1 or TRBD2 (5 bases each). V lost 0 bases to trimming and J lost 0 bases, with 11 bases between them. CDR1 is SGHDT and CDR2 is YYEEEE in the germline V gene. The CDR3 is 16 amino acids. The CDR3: CASSLERGGSTDTQYF. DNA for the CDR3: TGTGCCAGCAGCTTGGAGAGGGGCGGAAGCACAGATACGCAGTATTTT.

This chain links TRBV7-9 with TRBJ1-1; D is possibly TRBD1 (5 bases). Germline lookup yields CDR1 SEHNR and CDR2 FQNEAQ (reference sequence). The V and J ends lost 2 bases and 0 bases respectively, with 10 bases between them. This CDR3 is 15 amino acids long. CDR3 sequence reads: CASSLRRGVNTEAFF. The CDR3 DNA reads TGTGCCAGCAGCTTAAGGAGGGGCGTGAACACTGAAGCTTTCTTT.

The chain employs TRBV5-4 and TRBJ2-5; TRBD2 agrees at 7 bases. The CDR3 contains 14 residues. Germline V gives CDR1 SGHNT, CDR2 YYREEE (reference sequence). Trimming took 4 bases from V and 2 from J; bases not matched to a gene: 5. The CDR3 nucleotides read TGTGCCAGCAGCCAGGGAGGGACTCAAGAGACCCAGTACTTC. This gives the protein CASSQGGTQETQYF.

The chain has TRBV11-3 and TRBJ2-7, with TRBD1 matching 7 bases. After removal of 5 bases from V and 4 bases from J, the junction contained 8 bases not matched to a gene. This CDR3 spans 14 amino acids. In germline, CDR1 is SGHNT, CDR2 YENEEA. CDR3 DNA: TGTGCCAGCAGCACCGGGACAGCTTGGTACGAGCAGTACTTC. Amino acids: CASSTGTAWYEQYF.

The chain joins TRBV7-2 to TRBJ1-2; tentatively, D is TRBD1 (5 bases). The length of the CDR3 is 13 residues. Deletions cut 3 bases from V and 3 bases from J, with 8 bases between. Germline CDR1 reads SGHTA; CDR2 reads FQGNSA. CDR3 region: CASSFRGDYGYTF. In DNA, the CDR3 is TGTGCCAGCAGCTTCCGGGGCGACTATGGCTACACCTTC. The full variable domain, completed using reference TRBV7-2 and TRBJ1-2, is GAGVSQSPSNKVTEKGKDVELRCDPISGHTALYWYRQSLGQGLEFLIYFQGNSAPDKSGLPSDRFSAERTGGSVSTLTIQRTQQEDSAVYLCASSFRGDYGYTFGSGTRLTVV.

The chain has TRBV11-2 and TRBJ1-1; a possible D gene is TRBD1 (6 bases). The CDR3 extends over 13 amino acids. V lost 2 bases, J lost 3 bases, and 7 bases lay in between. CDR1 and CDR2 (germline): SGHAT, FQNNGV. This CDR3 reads CASSLKGDTEAFF. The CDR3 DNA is TGTGCCAGCAGCTTAAAGGGGGACACTGAAGCTTTCTTT.

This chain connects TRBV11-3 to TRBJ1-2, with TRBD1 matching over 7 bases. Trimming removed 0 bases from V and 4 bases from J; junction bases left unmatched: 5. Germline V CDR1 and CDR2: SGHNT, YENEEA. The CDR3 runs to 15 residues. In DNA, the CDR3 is TGTGCCAGCAGCTTAGAAACAGGGGACTCCTATGGCTACACCTTC. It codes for CASSLETGDSYGYTF.

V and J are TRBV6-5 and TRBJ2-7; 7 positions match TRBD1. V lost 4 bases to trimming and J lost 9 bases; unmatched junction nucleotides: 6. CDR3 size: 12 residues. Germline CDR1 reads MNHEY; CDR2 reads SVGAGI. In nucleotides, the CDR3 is TGTGCCAGCAGTTTCCGACAGGGAAGGCAGTACTTC. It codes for CASSFRQGRQYF.

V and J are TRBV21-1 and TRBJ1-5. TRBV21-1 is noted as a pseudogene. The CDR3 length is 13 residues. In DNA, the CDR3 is TGTGCCAGCAGCGAAGGGAGCAATCAGCCCCAGCATTTT. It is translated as CASSEGSNQPQHF.

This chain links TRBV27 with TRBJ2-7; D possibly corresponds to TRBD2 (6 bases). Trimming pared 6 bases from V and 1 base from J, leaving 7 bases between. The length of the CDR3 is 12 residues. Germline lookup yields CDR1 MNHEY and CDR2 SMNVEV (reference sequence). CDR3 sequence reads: CASRRGSYEQYF. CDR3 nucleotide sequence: TGTGCCAGCAGGCGGGGTTCCTACGAGCAGTACTTC.